The text below deals with one TCR beta chain. Its specificity is unknown. This record belongs to a study of shared clonotypes between healthy human individuals. Overall study context: Donors, aged 18 to 49, were a couple of women and three men.

CD45RO negativity and positive selection for CCR7 defined naive CD8 cells, a population that excluded terminally differentiated effector memory CD45RA+ cells. All donors were healthy HIV-negative adults lacking recent acute infections or vaccinations. Donors were Caucasian adults residing in Nashville, Tennessee, USA. Profiling relied on immunoSEQ multiplex PCR, and the TCRdb table lists in-frame clones only, not all of them. This sample carries about 2.1 million clones, 93% of them seen once, and the ten largest clones take over 1.5%. This CDR3 comprises 17 residues. Overall study results and limits: The study generally estimated greater richness for naive than memory subsets.

The origin of this receptor is a man aged 18 to 30 in good health. Some clones in this sample may be carry-over from other donors' samples. The sample taken for sequencing was naive CD8+ T cells from PBMCs. The chain combines TRBV21-1 with TRBJ2-2; no check of the table's D call, TRBD1, against the DNA was made. TRBV21-1 is a pseudogene. CDR3 DNA: TGTGCCAGCAGCAAATGTGAGACAGGGAAGAACACCGGGGAGCTGTTTTTT. Protein product: CASSKCETGKNTGELFF.